This TCR beta chain was captured in a study of shared clonotypes between healthy human individuals. As to this clone: The antigen is not known.

Sequenced by immunoSEQ multiplex PCR; TCRdb stores in-frame clones only, minus some. The data contain 2 million to 3 million clones, over 85% of them singletons. Study-level results: Non-shared clonotypes displayed generation probabilities falling below those of clonotypes present in all four donors. Larger estimated richness was generally recorded for naive subsets relative to memory subsets.

The receptor comes from a man between 18 and 35 years old in good health. Some clones in this sample may be carry-over from other donors' samples. Sample: naive CD4+ T cells from PBMCs. Subset noted: CD45RA+ positively selected.

The CDR3 sequence is CASKDRIPGELFF. The CDR3 nucleotides read TGTGCCAGTAAAGACAGGATACCCGGGGAGCTGTTTTTT. The gene calls are TRBV6-6 and TRBJ2-2; the D gene is possibly TRBD1 (6 bases). This CDR3 has 13 amino acids. Germline V CDR1 and CDR2: MNHNY, SVGAGI (reference sequence). V lost 9 bases and J 6 bases, leaving 14 bases between the germline ends.